This is a list of T cell receptor beta chains from one sample in a study of cytomegalovirus exposure and HLA in healthy donors. TCRdb's copy holds only in-frame clones and misses some; the assay was immunoSEQ multiplex PCR. The sample shows 150,000 to 200,000 clones, 81% of them seen only once. Material: PBMCs. These receptors all stem from a woman aged 25 to 45 in good health and CMV-seronegative. The CDR3 runs from the conserved cysteine through the conserved F or W. D genes are given only for firm matches. Size tells how often a clone was seen (once, few, many) or the class of an expanded clone, and some rows leave it out.

v_call	j_call	clone_size	d_call	cdr3_nt	cdr3_aa
TRBV10-3	TRBJ1-2	-	-	TGTGCCATCAGTGAGTATCCTACACCGGAGAGGGGCTACACCTTC	CAISEYPTPERGYTF
TRBV28	TRBJ2-1	-	-	TGTGCCACGATAATCGACTCATCGCTAGCTGGGAGCTCCTACAATGAGCAGTTCTTC	CATIIDSSLAGSSYNEQFF
TRBV10-3	TRBJ2-7	-	-	TGTGCCATCAGTGAGTCGACCCAACGGGTCGAGCAGTACTTC	CAISESTQRVEQYF
TRBV6-5	TRBJ1-2	-	-	TGTGCCAGCAGTTACTCGAGGTTAAGTAACTATGGCTACACCTTC	CASSYSRLSNYGYTF
TRBV4-1	TRBJ1-1	-	-	TGCGCCAGCAGCCAAGAGGGGCAGGTCTACACTGAAGCTTTCTTT	CASSQEGQVYTEAFF
TRBV7-9	TRBJ2-5	-	TRBD1	TGTGCCAGCAGCGCCTCCGGGACAGGGGAAGAGACCCAGTACTTC	CASSASGTGEETQYF
TRBV5-4	TRBJ2-3	once	-	TGTGCCAGCAGCTTGCCGGGATTCACAGATACGCAGTATTTT	CASSLPGFTDTQYF
TRBV5-1	TRBJ1-3	-	-	TGCGCCAGCAGTCAACCTACTGGAAACACCATATATTTT	CASSQPTGNTIYF
TRBV28	TRBJ2-7	few	TRBD1	TGTGCCAGCAGGGGGACAGGGGGTAACGAGCAGTACTTC	CASRGTGGNEQYF
TRBV5-6	TRBJ2-7	-	-	TGTGCCAGCAGCTTTTCCGGCGGATCCTACGAGCAGTACTTC	CASSFSGGSYEQYF
TRBV7-9	TRBJ1-2	-	-	TGTGCCAGCAGTAAGGGACAAAGGGCTGGCTACACCTTC	CASSKGQRAGYTF
TRBV9	TRBJ1-2	-	TRBD1	TGTGCCAGCAGAACGGGACAGGGGGCATATGGCTACACCTTC	CASRTGQGAYGYTF
TRBV25-1	TRBJ2-3	-	-	TGTGCCAGCAGTGGAAGCGATACGCAGTATTTT	CASSGSDTQYF
TRBV28	TRBJ2-3	few	-	TGTGCCAGCAGTTTATACAGTTCCAATCCAGATACGCAGTATTTT	CASSLYSSNPDTQYF
TRBV5-1	TRBJ1-1	-	TRBD1	TGCGCCAGCAGCCAGGGGCGGGACAGAAGTAAATCGAACACTGAAGCTTTCTTT	CASSQGRDRSKSNTEAFF
TRBV5-1	TRBJ2-5	-	-	TGCGCCAGCAGCTTGGATCCCCCTAAGACCCAGTACTTC	CASSLDPPKTQYF
TRBV9	TRBJ2-6	once	TRBD2	TGTGCCAGCAGCCGGGGGGACTCTGGGGCCAACGGCCTGACTTTC	CASSRGDSGANGLTF
TRBV5-6	TRBJ2-7	-	TRBD2	TGTGCCAGCAGCTTCGCCCGGACTAGCGGGAGCCGGTACGAGCAGTACTTC	CASSFARTSGSRYEQYF
TRBV27	TRBJ1-1	-	TRBD1	TGTGCCAGCAGGACAGGGGTGAACACTGAAGCTTTCTTT	CASRTGVNTEAFF
TRBV18	TRBJ2-2	-	TRBD1	TGTGCCAGCTCACCACTGATTGCGTCAGGGGGAATCGGGGAGCTGTTTTTT	CASSPLIASGGIGELFF
TRBV28	TRBJ1-2	-	-	TGTGCCAGCCTTACAGCCGAACTCGGCTACACCTTC	CASLTAELGYTF
TRBV25-1	TRBJ2-1	-	TRBD2	TGTGCCAGCACCCGGACTAGTAATGAGCAGTTCTTC	CASTRTSNEQFF
TRBV14	TRBJ1-1	-	TRBD1	TGTGCCAGCAGCCGAGAGACAGGGCGGAACACTGAAGCTTTCTTT	CASSRETGRNTEAFF
TRBV19	TRBJ2-7	once	-	TGTGCCAGTAGCCGAAACCCCCTACCCCCAGGTCTCTTCGAGCAGTACTTC	CASSRNPLPPGLFEQYF
TRBV9	TRBJ2-1	-	-	TGTGCCAGCAGCGTGGAGGGGGCTCGGGTCCCTGAGCAGTTCTTC	CASSVEGARVPEQFF
TRBV7-2	TRBJ1-6	-	-	TGTGCCAGCAGCTCGGGATATGTGAGTTCACCCCTCCACTTT	CASSSGYVSSPLHF
TRBV6-5	TRBJ2-2	-	-	TGTGCCAGCAGTCTCGCCGGGGAGCTGTTTTTT	CASSLAGELFF
TRBV5-1	TRBJ2-5	once	TRBD2	TGCGCCAGCAGCTTGGGATCTCCTAGCGGGGGGGCTCAGACCCAGTACTTC	CASSLGSPSGGAQTQYF
TRBV5-1	TRBJ1-3	once	-	TGCGCCAGCAGCTCAGAGGGGACTGGGGACACCATATATTTT	CASSSEGTGDTIYF
TRBV4-3	TRBJ2-7	-	TRBD1	TGCGCCAGCAGCCCCCTCCGGACAGGAGACTACGAGCAGTACTTC	CASSPLRTGDYEQYF
TRBV28	TRBJ1-4	-	-	TGTGCCAGCAGTCCAACCCTTCGATGGAGTAGAGAACTGTTTTTT	CASSPTLRWSRELFF
TRBV9	TRBJ2-3	-	-	TGTGCCAGCAGCGTACGTCCAGGGGGGCAAGATACGCAGTATTTT	CASSVRPGGQDTQYF
TRBV6-5	TRBJ2-1	-	-	TGTGCCAGCAGTTCTCCCGATCGGGTGAATGAGCAGTTCTTC	CASSSPDRVNEQFF
TRBV18	TRBJ1-1	few	-	TGTGCCAGCTCACCGCGAGAAACAGGGATGAACACTGAAGCTTTCTTT	CASSPRETGMNTEAFF
TRBV7-9	TRBJ2-7	-	-	TGTTCCAGCAGCCCCGCCGGCTACGAGCAGTACTTC	CSSSPAGYEQYF
TRBV2	TRBJ2-3	-	-	TGTGCCAGCAGGGAAATCTTTAGCACAGATACGCAGTATTTT	CASREIFSTDTQYF
TRBV7-2	TRBJ2-5	-	TRBD2	TGTGCCAGCAGCTTAAGGGCGGGGGGCCGGGAGACCCAGTACTTC	CASSLRAGGRETQYF
TRBV4-1	TRBJ2-2	-	TRBD1	TGCGCCAGCAGCCAAGACTATCGGGACAGGGGATCTGGCGGGGAGCTGTTTTTT	CASSQDYRDRGSGGELFF
TRBV11-2	TRBJ2-6	-	-	TGTGCCAGCAGCTTAGATCACAGGGCCGGTGGGGCCAACGTCCTGACTTTC	CASSLDHRAGGANVLTF
TRBV7-9	TRBJ1-1	once	-	TGTGCCAGCAGCTTAGGCAGTTCTTCTTCTGAAGCTTTCTTT	CASSLGSSSSEAFF
TRBV4-2	TRBJ2-7	-	-	TGTGCCAGCAGCCAAGATCAGTGGGGGGAACCCTACGAGCAGTACTTC	CASSQDQWGEPYEQYF
TRBV7-3	TRBJ2-7	-	-	TGTGCCAGCAGCTTAGGTTCCGGCTACGAGCAGTACTTC	CASSLGSGYEQYF
TRBV18	TRBJ2-6	-	-	TGTGCCAGCTCACCGAGCGAGGCGATTGGGGCCAACGTCCTGACTTTC	CASSPSEAIGANVLTF